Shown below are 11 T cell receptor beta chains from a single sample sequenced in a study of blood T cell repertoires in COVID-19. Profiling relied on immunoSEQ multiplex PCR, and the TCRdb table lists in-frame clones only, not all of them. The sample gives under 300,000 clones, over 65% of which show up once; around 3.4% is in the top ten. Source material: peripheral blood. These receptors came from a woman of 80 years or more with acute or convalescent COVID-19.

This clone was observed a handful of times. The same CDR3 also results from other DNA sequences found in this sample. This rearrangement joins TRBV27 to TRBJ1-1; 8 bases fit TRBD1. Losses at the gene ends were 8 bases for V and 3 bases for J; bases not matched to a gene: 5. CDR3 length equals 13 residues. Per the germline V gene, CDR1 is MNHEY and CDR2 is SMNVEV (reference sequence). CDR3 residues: CASRLQGDTEAFF. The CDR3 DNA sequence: TGTGCCAGCCGCTTACAGGGGGACACTGAAGCTTTCTTT.

In DNA form, the CDR3 reads TGTGCCAGCTCACCACCGGGACTAGCGGGAGGAACCTACGAGCAGTACTTC. Amino acid sequence: CASSPPGLAGGTYEQYF. The chain employs TRBV18 and TRBJ2-7; 15 bases align to TRBD2. V gave up 0 bases and J gave up 2 bases; unmatched junction bases: 2. There are 17 residues in the CDR3. The germline CDR1 and CDR2 sequences are KGHSH and LQKENI.

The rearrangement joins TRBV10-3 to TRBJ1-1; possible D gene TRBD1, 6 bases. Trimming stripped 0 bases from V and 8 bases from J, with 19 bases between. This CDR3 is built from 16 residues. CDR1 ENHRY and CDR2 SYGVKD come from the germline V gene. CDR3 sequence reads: CAISESSVGWGGEAFF. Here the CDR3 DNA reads TGTGCCATCAGTGAGTCGTCCGTTGGGTGGGGGGGCGAAGCTTTCTTT.

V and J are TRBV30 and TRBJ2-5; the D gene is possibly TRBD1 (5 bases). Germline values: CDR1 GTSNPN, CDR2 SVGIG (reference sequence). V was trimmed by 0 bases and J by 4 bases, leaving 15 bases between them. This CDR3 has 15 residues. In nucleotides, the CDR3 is TGTGCCTGGAGTGTATACGGGCCAGGGCGAGAGACCCAGTACTTC. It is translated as CAWSVYGPGRETQYF.

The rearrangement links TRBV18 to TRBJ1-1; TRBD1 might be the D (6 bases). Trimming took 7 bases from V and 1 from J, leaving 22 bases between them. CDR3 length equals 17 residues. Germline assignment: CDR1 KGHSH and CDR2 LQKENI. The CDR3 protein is CASLSLGALVGNTEAFF. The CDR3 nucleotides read TGTGCCAGCTTATCTTTGGGGGCGCTAGTAGGGAACACTGAAGCTTTCTTT.

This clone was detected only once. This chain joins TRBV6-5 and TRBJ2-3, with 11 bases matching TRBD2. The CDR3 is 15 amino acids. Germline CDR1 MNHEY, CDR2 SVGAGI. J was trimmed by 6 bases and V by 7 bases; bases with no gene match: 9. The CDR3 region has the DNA TGTGCCAGCAACCGACTAGCGGGAATATCGGATACGCAGTATTTT. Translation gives CASNRLAGISDTQYF.

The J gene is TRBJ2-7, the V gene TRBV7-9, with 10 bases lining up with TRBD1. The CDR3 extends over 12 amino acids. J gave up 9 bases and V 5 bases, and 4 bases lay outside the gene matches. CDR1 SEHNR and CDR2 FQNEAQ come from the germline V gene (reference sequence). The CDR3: CASSGQGGRQYF. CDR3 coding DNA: TGTGCCAGCAGCGGACAGGGGGGTAGGCAGTACTTC.

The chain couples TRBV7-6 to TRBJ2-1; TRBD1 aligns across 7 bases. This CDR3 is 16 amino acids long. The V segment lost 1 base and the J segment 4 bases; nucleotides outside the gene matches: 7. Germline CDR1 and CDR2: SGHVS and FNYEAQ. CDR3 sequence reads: CASSLVVGQSYNEQFF. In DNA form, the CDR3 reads TGTGCCAGCAGCTTAGTCGTGGGACAGAGTTACAATGAGCAGTTCTTC.

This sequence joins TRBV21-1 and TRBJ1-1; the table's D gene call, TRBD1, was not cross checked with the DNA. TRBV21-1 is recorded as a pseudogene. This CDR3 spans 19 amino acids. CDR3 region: CASSKTPPGQGAHDTEAFF. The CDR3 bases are TGTGCCAGCAGCAAGACCCCCCCGGGACAGGGGGCTCATGACACTGAAGCTTTCTTT.

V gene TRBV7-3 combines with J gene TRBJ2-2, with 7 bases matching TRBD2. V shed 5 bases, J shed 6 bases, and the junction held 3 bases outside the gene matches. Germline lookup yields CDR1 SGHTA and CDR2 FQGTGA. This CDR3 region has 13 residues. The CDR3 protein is CASSPRGAGELFF. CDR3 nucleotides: TGTGCCAGCAGCCCCCGGGGGGCCGGGGAGCTGTTTTTT.

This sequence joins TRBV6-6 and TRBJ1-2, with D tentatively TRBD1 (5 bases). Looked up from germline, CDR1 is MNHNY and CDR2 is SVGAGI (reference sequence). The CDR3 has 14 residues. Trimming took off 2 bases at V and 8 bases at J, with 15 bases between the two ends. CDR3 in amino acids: CASSYGVHRTGYTF. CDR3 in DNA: TGTGCCAGCAGTTACGGTGTTCACAGGACCGGCTACACCTTC.